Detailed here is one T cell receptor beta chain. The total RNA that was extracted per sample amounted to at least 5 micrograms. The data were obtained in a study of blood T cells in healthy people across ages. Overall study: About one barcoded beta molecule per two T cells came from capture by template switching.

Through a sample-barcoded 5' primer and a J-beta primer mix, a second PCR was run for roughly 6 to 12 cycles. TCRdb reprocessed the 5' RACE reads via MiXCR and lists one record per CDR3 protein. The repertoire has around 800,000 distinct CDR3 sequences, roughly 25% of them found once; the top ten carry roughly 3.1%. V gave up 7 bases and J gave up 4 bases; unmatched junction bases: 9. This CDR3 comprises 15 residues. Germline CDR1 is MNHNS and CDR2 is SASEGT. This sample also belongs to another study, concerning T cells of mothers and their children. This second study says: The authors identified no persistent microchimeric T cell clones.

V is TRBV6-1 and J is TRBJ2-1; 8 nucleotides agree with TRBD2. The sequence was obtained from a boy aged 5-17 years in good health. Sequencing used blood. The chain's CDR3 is CASNGGGIFYNEQFF. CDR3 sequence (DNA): TGTGCCAGCAACGGCGGGGGGATATTTTACAATGAGCAGTTCTTC.